The sequence of this TCR beta chain was determined in a study of shared clonotypes between healthy human individuals. General study results and limits: Larger estimated richness was generally recorded for naive subsets relative to memory subsets.

Turning to this clone: Antigen unknown.

CDR3 size: 16 residues. The germline V and J ends were trimmed by 1 base and 0 bases, with 10 bases remaining between them. Germline V CDR1 and CDR2: LNHNV, YYDKDF (reference sequence). Using immunoSEQ multiplex PCR, the repertoire was profiled, and TCRdb retains in-frame clones only, with some absent. The sample shows about 590,000 clones, 95% of them seen only once. In the naive CD8 group, cells lacked CD45RO and were positively selected for CCR7, so terminally differentiated effector memory CD45RA+ cells were left out. Material: naive CD8+ T cells sorted from blood. This TCR derives from a woman in her 30s in good health. V gene TRBV15 combines with J gene TRBJ2-1; D perhaps matches TRBD2 (6 bases). The CDR3 is CATSRGRESSYNEQFF. In nucleotides, the CDR3 is TGTGCCACCAGCAGAGGCCGGGAGAGCTCCTACAATGAGCAGTTCTTC.